Following are 32 T cell receptor beta chains from one sample sequenced in a study of T cell changes during pregnancy in multiple sclerosis. Using immunoSEQ multiplex PCR, the repertoire was profiled, and TCRdb retains in-frame clones only, with some absent. Of about 58,000 clones in the sample, around 90% were seen once. The sequencing here drew on CD4+ T cells from peripheral blood mononuclear cells, taken after pregnancy. The receptors originated from a female donor in good health, enrolled as a control in a pregnancy study.

CDR3 coding DNA: TGTGCCAGTAGTATTAACCCAGGGAATATAAGGCAGCCCCAGCATTTT. Its protein is CASSINPGNIRQPQHF. The V and J genes are TRBV19 and TRBJ1-5; D is perhaps TRBD1 (5 bases). V was shortened by 3 bases and J by 7 bases, with 19 bases between the two germline ends. Germline CDR1 and CDR2: LNHDA and SQIVND (reference sequence). The CDR3 sequence is 16 residues long.

The CDR3 sequence is CASSSGEAGPGTQYF. CDR3 nucleotides: TGCGCCAGCAGCTCGGGTGAAGCGGGACCGGGGACCCAGTACTTC. This sequence joins TRBV5-1 and TRBJ2-5; TRBD2 aligns across 7 bases. CDR3 size: 15 residues. The V and J ends lost 3 bases and 7 bases, in that order; junction bases with no gene match: 12. Per germline, CDR1 SGHRS and CDR2 YFSETQ.

The chain couples TRBV19 to TRBJ1-1; tentatively, D is TRBD1 (5 bases). This CDR3 comprises 14 residues. Germline assignment: CDR1 LNHDA and CDR2 SQIVND (reference sequence). V lost 7 bases and J lost 3, with 15 bases in between. The CDR3 here is CASTGVKVDTEAFF. The CDR3 region has the DNA TGTGCCAGTACGGGGGTGAAGGTCGACACTGAAGCTTTCTTT.

The chain couples TRBV11-3 to TRBJ2-7; weak D call: TRBD2 (6 bases). Per the germline V gene, CDR1 is SGHNT and CDR2 is YENEEA. The CDR3 spans 15 residues. V lost 5 bases and J lost 3, with 17 bases in between. CDR3 bases: TGTGCCAGCAGCCATAGGGGACTGAACTTCTACGAGCAGTACTTC. Protein product: CASSHRGLNFYEQYF.

V and J are TRBV23-1 and TRBJ1-1; TRBD1 aligns across 10 bases. TRBV23-1 is designated an ORF whose function remains uncertain. This CDR3 region has 15 residues. The J segment lost 10 bases and the V segment lost 4 bases, leaving 12 bases of the junction unmatched. In DNA, the CDR3 is TGCGCCAGCAGTCCCACCGACAGGGGGCTCTTAGGAGCTTTCTTT. As protein: CASSPTDRGLLGAFF.

V usage is TRBV5-4 and J usage is TRBJ2-3; D gene unclear. There are 15 residues in the CDR3. CDR1 and CDR2 (germline): SGHNT, YYREEE (reference sequence). V gave up 0 bases and J gave up 2 bases, with 10 bases separating them. CDR3 region: CASSLVGDSTDTQYF. The CDR3 DNA reads as TGTGCCAGCAGCTTGGTAGGTGACTCCACAGATACGCAGTATTTT.

The chain carries TRBV6-6 and TRBJ1-6; 7 bases line up with TRBD1. V lost 2 bases and J lost 9; bases outside the gene matches: 4. CDR3 size: 14 residues. Germline V gives CDR1 MNHNY, CDR2 SVGAGI (reference sequence). The CDR3: CASSYQGGRSPLHF. The CDR3 DNA follows: TGTGCCAGCAGTTACCAAGGGGGCCGTTCACCCCTCCACTTT.

V gene TRBV4-3 combines with J gene TRBJ1-4; D gene uncertain. The CDR3 covers 14 residues. Germline loops: CDR1 LGHNA, CDR2 YSLEER. Trimming left V 2 bases short and J 8 bases short, with 12 bases between. The CDR3 bases are TGCGCCAGCAGCCAAATTGTGACAAGCGAAAAACTGTTTTTT. Encoded protein: CASSQIVTSEKLFF.

The rearrangement links TRBV5-1 to TRBJ2-4; tentative D call: TRBD2 (5 bases). V was shortened by 0 bases and J by 7 bases, with 14 bases between the two germline ends. The CDR3 is 15 amino acids. The germline V gene encodes CDR1 SGHRS and CDR2 YFSETQ. CDR3 amino acids: CASSLGTQRENIQYF. DNA for the CDR3: TGCGCCAGCAGCTTGGGAACACAAAGGGAGAACATTCAGTACTTC. Full variable domain (remainder filled in from reference TRBV5-1 and TRBJ2-4): KAGVTQTPRYLIKTRGQQVTLSCSPISGHRSVSWYQQTPGQGLQFLFEYFSETQRNKGNFPGRFSGRQFSNSRSEMNVSTLELGDSALYLCASSLGTQRENIQYFGAGTRLSVL.

This rearrangement joins TRBV27 to TRBJ2-3; 8 bases agree with TRBD2. The CDR3 consists of 15 residues. Germline V gene data show CDR1 as MNHEY and CDR2 as SMNVEV (reference sequence). The V segment lost 3 bases and the J segment 2 bases; nucleotides outside the gene matches: 4. CDR3 region: CASSFRLATTDTQYF. The DNA of the CDR3 is TGTGCCAGCAGTTTTCGACTAGCGACCACAGATACGCAGTATTTT.

The V gene is TRBV10-3, the J gene TRBJ1-6, with unresolved D. Looked up from germline, CDR1 is ENHRY and CDR2 is SYGVKD. The CDR3 is made up of 15 amino acids. The ends were cut back, 6 bases at V and 7 bases at J, with 16 bases in the middle. The CDR3 nucleotides read TGTGCCATCAGCCCCACCGATTACGGGAATTCACCCCTCCACTTT. Protein: CAISPTDYGNSPLHF.

The chain carries TRBV18 and TRBJ2-7; D ambiguous. The CDR3 runs 14 residues. Germline loops: CDR1 KGHSH, CDR2 LQKENI. Trimming took off 3 bases at V and 2 bases at J, with 11 bases between the two ends. CDR3 residues: CASSPPGVAYEQYF. The CDR3 DNA reads TGTGCCAGCTCACCTCCAGGTGTGGCCTACGAGCAGTACTTC.

This chain connects TRBV19 to TRBJ2-3; weak D call: TRBD2 (7 bases). This CDR3 comprises 15 residues. The ends were cut back, 3 bases at V and 3 bases at J, with 13 bases in the middle. CDR1 and CDR2 from the germline V gene are LNHDA and SQIVND (reference sequence). CDR3 sequence: CASSMPKGGTDTQYF. The CDR3 DNA sequence: TGTGCCAGTAGTATGCCTAAGGGGGGGACAGATACGCAGTATTTT. Full variable domain (outside the CDR3, taken from reference TRBV19 and TRBJ2-3): DGGITQSPKYLFRKEGQNVTLSCEQNLNHDAMYWYRQDPGQGLRLIYYSQIVNDFQKGDIAEGYSVSREKKESFPLTVTSAQKNPTAFYLCASSMPKGGTDTQYFGPGTRLTVL.

The V call is TRBV29-1, the J call TRBJ2-3; the match to TRBD2 covers 9 bases. V dropped 8 bases and J dropped 0; count of bases not matched to a gene: 15. Germline lookup yields CDR1 SQVTM and CDR2 ANQGSEA. The CDR3 consists of 17 residues. The CDR3 here is CSSSGRGGEISTDTQYF. Here the CDR3 DNA reads TGCAGCTCATCCGGGCGGGGGGGAGAAATAAGCACAGATACGCAGTATTTT.

The chain joins TRBV15 to TRBJ2-6; unclear D gene. V lost 0 bases, J lost 0 bases, and 6 bases lay in between. The CDR3 contains 16 residues. Germline assignment: CDR1 LNHNV and CDR2 YYDKDF (reference sequence). The CDR3 DNA follows: TGTGCCACCAGCAGAGATTGGCTCTCTGGGGCCAACGTCCTGACTTTC. It yields the protein CATSRDWLSGANVLTF.

The chain's CDR3 is CASSQRRGGNTGELFF. The DNA for the CDR3 is TGTGCCAGCAGCCAAAGACGGGGGGGGAACACCGGGGAGCTGTTTTTT. V gene TRBV7-2 combines with J gene TRBJ2-2; 8 nucleotides match TRBD2. This CDR3 is 16 amino acids long. In germline, CDR1 is SGHTA, CDR2 FQGNSA. After removal of 5 bases from V and 1 base from J, the junction contained 6 bases not matched to a gene.

The chain combines TRBV5-4 with TRBJ1-3; possibly TRBD1 for D (6 bases). The CDR3 consists of 16 residues. Germline V lookup: CDR1 SGHNT, CDR2 YYREEE (reference sequence). Trimming shortened V by 3 bases and J by 0 bases, and 13 bases separated the two germline ends. Here the CDR3 DNA reads TGTGCCAGCAGCTACAATCTGGGGGCCTCTGGAAACACCATATATTTT. It codes for CASSYNLGASGNTIYF.

The chain recombines TRBV29-1 with TRBJ1-1; TRBD1 matches 8 bases. After removal of 5 bases from V and 3 bases from J, the junction contained 8 bases not matched to a gene. Germline loops: CDR1 SQVTM, CDR2 ANQGSEA. This CDR3 is built from 14 residues. CDR3: CSVYSGGWDTEAFF. The CDR3 DNA reads as TGCAGCGTTTATTCAGGGGGCTGGGACACTGAAGCTTTCTTT. The variable domain in full, completed from reference TRBV29-1 and TRBJ1-1, reads SAVISQKPSRDICQRGTSLTIQCQVDSQVTMMFWYRQQPGQSLTLIATANQGSEATYESGFVIDKFPISRPNLTFSTLTVSNMSPEDSSIYLCSVYSGGWDTEAFFGQGTRLTVV.

The gene calls are TRBV7-9 and TRBJ2-7; TRBD1 matches at 11 bases. The CDR3 loop spans 17 amino acids. CDR1 and CDR2 from the germline V gene are SEHNR and FQNEAQ (reference sequence). V lost 0 bases to trimming and J lost 7 bases; unmatched junction nucleotides: 11. CDR3 protein: CASSLAGDGQGAGEQYF. In nucleotides, the CDR3 is TGTGCCAGCAGCTTAGCGGGGGATGGACAGGGGGCGGGAGAGCAGTACTTC.

The chain carries TRBV5-5 and TRBJ1-5, with 7 bases lining up with TRBD1. V was pared by 2 bases and J by 5 bases, with 10 bases of the junction left unmatched. The CDR3 totals 16 residues. Germline values: CDR1 SGHKS, CDR2 YYEKEE (reference sequence). As DNA, the CDR3 is TGTGCCAGCAGCTTTGCCGACAGGGCGAATTATCAGCCCCAGCATTTT. Translation gives CASSFADRANYQPQHF.

The chain links TRBV2 to TRBJ1-5; D gene ambiguous. Trimming stripped 5 bases from V and 5 bases from J, with 10 bases between. Germline V gene data show CDR1 as SNHLY and CDR2 as FYNNEI. The CDR3 spans 13 residues. The CDR3 coding sequence is TGTGCCAGCAGTCCTTCTGAGGATCAGCCCCAGCATTTT. Its protein product is CASSPSEDQPQHF.

The rearrangement uses TRBV4-2 and TRBJ1-5, with D possibly TRBD1 on 5 matching bases. Between the trimmed V and J ends, which lost 0 bases and 7 bases, there was a span of 13 bases. The CDR3 has 15 amino acids. Germline assignment: CDR1 LGHNA and CDR2 YNFKEQ. CDR3 amino acids: CASSQDMSGKQPQHF. CDR3 bases: TGTGCCAGCAGCCAAGATATGTCAGGGAAGCAGCCCCAGCATTTT.

The V call is TRBV18, the J call TRBJ2-6, with 8 bases aligning to TRBD1. V was pared by 4 bases and J by 0 bases, with 5 bases of the junction left unmatched. The CDR3 is 17 amino acids. Per germline, CDR1 KGHSH and CDR2 LQKENI. The CDR3 loop reads CASSLGTGLSGANVLTF. The CDR3 coding sequence is TGTGCCAGCTCACTGGGGACAGGTCTCTCTGGGGCCAACGTCCTGACTTTC.

The gene calls are TRBV4-3 and TRBJ1-3, with no clear D. Germline V gene lookup returns CDR1 LGHNA and CDR2 YSLEER. V shed 5 bases and J shed 0 bases, with 8 bases lying between them. The CDR3 runs to 14 residues. The DNA of the CDR3 is TGCGCCAGCAGCAGCGGCTACTCTGGAAACACCATATATTTT. Translating it yields CASSSGYSGNTIYF.

The genes are TRBV9 and TRBJ2-5; TRBD2 matches 8 bases. V shed 3 bases, J shed 5 bases, and the junction held 12 bases outside the gene matches. CDR3 length: 16 residues. CDR1 and CDR2 from the germline V gene are SGDLS and YYNGEE. The CDR3 nucleotides are TGTGCCAGCAGCGCGGGACTAGGACCAGTCGGGGAGACCCAGTACTTC. Residues: CASSAGLGPVGETQYF.

A single count supports this clone. The CDR3 sequence: CASSSFRGDGPYEQYF. CDR3 in DNA: TGTGCCAGCAGCTCCTTCAGGGGGGACGGCCCCTACGAGCAGTACTTC. V gene TRBV11-3 combines with J gene TRBJ2-7; possibly TRBD1 for D (7 bases). From germline, CDR1 is SGHNT and CDR2 YENEEA. The CDR3 extends over 16 amino acids. The germline V and J ends were trimmed by 4 bases and 2 bases, with 18 bases remaining between them.

The V and J genes are TRBV2 and TRBJ2-4; a possible D gene is TRBD1 (5 bases). V was cut by 5 bases and J by 6 bases, with 17 bases left in between. Germline CDR1 is SNHLY and CDR2 is FYNNEI. There are 15 residues in the CDR3. This chain's CDR3 is CASSTDRPQGNIQYF. The CDR3 bases are TGTGCCAGCAGTACAGACCGACCGCAGGGAAACATTCAGTACTTC.

This chain links TRBV18 with TRBJ2-7, with 9 bases that match TRBD1. The CDR3 runs 14 residues. The V segment lost 5 bases and the J segment 6 bases; nucleotides outside the gene matches: 8. CDR1 and CDR2 (germline): KGHSH, LQKENI. The CDR3 DNA follows: TGTGCCAGCTCAAACCAGGGACAGGGAGGCGAGCAGTACTTC. This codes for CASSNQGQGGEQYF.

The CDR3 sequence: CASKGTGVSYEQYF. As DNA, the CDR3 is TGCGCCAGCAAGGGGACAGGGGTCTCCTACGAGCAGTACTTC. The chain joins TRBV23-1 to TRBJ2-7, with 10 bases identical to TRBD1. TRBV23-1 carries the ORF label, with uncertain function. V shed 7 bases, J shed 0 bases, and the junction held 3 bases outside the gene matches. This CDR3 has 14 residues.

This clone was detected only once. This sequence joins TRBV19 and TRBJ2-7; 8 nucleotides line up with TRBD1. The germline V gene encodes CDR1 LNHDA and CDR2 SQIVND (reference sequence). This CDR3 region has 15 residues. J was trimmed by 3 bases and V by 2 bases; bases with no gene match: 6. CDR3 protein: CASSISGQGIYEQYF. The CDR3, as DNA: TGTGCCAGTAGTATATCAGGACAGGGCATCTACGAGCAGTACTTC.

The chain couples TRBV6-1 to TRBJ2-7; unclear D gene. The CDR3 length is 14 residues. Germline V lookup: CDR1 MNHNS, CDR2 SASEGT. V was trimmed by 0 bases and J by 3 bases, leaving 9 bases between them. The CDR3 loop is CASSEAHGDYEQYF. The CDR3 DNA sequence: TGTGCCAGCAGTGAAGCGCACGGAGACTACGAGCAGTACTTC.

This clone was recorded once. This chain links TRBV5-1 with TRBJ1-6, with D uncertain. The CDR3 contains 13 residues. Per the germline V gene, CDR1 is SGHRS and CDR2 is YFSETQ. Trimming stripped 0 bases from V and 8 bases from J, with 6 bases between. The CDR3 is CASSLVSDSPLHF. In nucleotides, the CDR3 is TGCGCCAGCAGCTTGGTCAGTGATTCACCCCTCCACTTT. The full variable domain, its missing parts supplied by reference TRBV5-1 and TRBJ1-6, is KAGVTQTPRYLIKTRGQQVTLSCSPISGHRSVSWYQQTPGQGLQFLFEYFSETQRNKGNFPGRFSGRQFSNSRSEMNVSTLELGDSALYLCASSLVSDSPLHFGNGTRLTVT.